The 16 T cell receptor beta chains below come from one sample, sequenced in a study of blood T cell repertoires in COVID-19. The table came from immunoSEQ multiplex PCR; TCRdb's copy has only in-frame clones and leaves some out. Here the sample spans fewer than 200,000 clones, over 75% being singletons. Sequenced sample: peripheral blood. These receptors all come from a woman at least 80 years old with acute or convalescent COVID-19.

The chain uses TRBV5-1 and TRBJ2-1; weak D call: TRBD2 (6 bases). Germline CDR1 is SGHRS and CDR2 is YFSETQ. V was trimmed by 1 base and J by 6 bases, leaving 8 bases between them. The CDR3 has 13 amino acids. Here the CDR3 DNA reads TGCGCCAGCAGCTTGTTGGGGGGCAATGAGCAGTTCTTC. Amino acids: CASSLLGGNEQFF.

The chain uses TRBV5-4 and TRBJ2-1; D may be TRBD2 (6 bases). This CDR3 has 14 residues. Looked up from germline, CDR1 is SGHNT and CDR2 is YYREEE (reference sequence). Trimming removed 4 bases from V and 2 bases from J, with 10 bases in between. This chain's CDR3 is CASSKSGPYNEQFF. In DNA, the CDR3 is TGTGCCAGCAGCAAAAGCGGGCCCTACAATGAGCAGTTCTTC.

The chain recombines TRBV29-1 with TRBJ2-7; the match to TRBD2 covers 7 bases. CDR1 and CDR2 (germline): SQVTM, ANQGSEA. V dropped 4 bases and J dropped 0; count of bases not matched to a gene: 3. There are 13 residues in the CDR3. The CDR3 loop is CSVGAGVSYEQYF. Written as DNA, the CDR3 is TGCAGCGTTGGGGCGGGGGTCTCCTACGAGCAGTACTTC.

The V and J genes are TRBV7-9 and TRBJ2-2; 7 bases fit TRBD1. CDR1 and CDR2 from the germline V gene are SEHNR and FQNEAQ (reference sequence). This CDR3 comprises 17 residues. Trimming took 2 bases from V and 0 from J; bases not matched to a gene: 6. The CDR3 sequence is CASSLKGAGSNTGELFF. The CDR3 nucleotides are TGTGCCAGCAGCTTAAAGGGGGCAGGCTCGAACACCGGGGAGCTGTTTTTT.

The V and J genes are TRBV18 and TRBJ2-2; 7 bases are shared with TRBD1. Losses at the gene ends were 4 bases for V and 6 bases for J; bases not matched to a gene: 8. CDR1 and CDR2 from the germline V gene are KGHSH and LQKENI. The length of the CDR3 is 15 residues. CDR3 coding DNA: TGTGCCAGCTCACAGGGGGCGACGTTCGCCGGGGAGCTGTTTTTT. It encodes CASSQGATFAGELFF.

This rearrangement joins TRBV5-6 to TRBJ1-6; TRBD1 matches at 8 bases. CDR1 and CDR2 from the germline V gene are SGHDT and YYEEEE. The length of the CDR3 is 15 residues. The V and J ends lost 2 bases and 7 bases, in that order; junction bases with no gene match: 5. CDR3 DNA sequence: TGTGCCAGCAGCTTAACAGGGGGTGGAAATTCACCCCTCCACTTT. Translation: CASSLTGGGNSPLHF.

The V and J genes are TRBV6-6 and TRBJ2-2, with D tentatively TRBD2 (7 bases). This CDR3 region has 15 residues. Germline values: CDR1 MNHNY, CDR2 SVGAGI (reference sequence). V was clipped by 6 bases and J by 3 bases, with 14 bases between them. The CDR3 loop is CASSIGGRYTGELFF. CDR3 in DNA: TGTGCCAGCAGCATCGGGGGGCGCTACACCGGGGAGCTGTTTTTT.

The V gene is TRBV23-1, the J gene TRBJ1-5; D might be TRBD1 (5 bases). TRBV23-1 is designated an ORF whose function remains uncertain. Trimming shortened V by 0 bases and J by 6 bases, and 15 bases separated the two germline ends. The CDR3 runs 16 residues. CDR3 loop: CASSQSGQGNSQPQHF. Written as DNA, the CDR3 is TGCGCCAGCAGTCAATCCGGGCAGGGTAATAGTCAGCCCCAGCATTTT.

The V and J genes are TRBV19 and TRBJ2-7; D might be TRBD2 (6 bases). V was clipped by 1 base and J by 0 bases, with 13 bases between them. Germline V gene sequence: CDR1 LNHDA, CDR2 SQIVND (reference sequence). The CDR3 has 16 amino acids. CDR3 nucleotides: TGTGCCAGTAGTATAGTCGGGGGACTTCTCTCCTACGAGCAGTACTTC. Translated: CASSIVGGLLSYEQYF.

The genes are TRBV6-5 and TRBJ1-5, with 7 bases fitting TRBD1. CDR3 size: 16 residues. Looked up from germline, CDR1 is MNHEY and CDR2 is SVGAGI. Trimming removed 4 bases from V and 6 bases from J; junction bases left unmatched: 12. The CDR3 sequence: CASSLTGTEKGQPQHF. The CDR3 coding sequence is TGTGCCAGCAGTTTGACCGGGACAGAAAAGGGTCAGCCCCAGCATTTT.

The CDR3 sequence: CASSWDRGSRETQYF. The CDR3 DNA is TGTGCCAGCAGCTGGGACAGGGGGTCCCGAGAGACCCAGTACTTC. The chain carries TRBV11-1 and TRBJ2-5, with 11 bases that match TRBD1. The CDR3 is 15 residues long. The ends lost 4 bases at V and 4 bases at J; junction bases unmatched: 5. Germline assignment: CDR1 SGHAT and CDR2 FQDESV (reference sequence).

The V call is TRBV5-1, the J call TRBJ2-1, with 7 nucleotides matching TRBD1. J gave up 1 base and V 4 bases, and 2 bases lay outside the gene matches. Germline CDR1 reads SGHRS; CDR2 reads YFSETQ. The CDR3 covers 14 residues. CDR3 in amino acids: CASSEDRSYNEQFF. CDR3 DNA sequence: TGCGCCAGCAGCGAGGACAGGTCCTACAATGAGCAGTTCTTC.

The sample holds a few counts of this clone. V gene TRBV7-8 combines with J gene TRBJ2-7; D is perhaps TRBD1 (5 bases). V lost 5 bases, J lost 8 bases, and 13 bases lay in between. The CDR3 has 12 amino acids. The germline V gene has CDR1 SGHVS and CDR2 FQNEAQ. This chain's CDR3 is CASSPSGPQQYF. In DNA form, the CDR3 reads TGTGCCAGCAGCCCCTCAGGGCCCCAGCAGTACTTC.

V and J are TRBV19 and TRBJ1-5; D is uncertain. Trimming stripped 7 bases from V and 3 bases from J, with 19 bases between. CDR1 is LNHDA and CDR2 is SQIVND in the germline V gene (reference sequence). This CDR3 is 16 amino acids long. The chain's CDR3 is CASNDARQSSNQPQHF. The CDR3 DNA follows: TGTGCCAGTAATGATGCTAGGCAGAGCTCCAATCAGCCCCAGCATTTT.

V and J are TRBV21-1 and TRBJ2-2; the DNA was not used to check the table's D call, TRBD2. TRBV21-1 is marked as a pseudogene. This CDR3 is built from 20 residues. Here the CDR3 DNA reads TGTGCCAGCGGCTCAGGAGGAGGGATTGAGGGGCAAGAGGTGACCGGGGAGCTGTTTTTT. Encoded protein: CASGSGGGIEGQEVTGELFF.

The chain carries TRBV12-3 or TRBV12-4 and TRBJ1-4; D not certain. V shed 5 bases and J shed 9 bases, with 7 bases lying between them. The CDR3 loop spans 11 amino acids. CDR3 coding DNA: TGTGCCAGCAGTACAGCCCAAAAACTGTTTTTT. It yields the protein CASSTAQKLFF.